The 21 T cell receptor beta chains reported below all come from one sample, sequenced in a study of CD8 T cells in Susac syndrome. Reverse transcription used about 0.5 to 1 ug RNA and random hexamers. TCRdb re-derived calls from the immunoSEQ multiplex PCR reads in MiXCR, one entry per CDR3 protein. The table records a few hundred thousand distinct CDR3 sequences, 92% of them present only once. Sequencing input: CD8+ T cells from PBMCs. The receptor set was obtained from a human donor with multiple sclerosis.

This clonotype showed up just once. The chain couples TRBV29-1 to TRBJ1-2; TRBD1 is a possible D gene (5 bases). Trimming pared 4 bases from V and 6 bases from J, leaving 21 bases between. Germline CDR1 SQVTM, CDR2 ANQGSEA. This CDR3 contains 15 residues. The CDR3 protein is CSVAPTASYEDGYTF. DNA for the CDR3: TGCAGCGTTGCCCCGACAGCGTCTTATGAGGATGGCTACACCTTC.

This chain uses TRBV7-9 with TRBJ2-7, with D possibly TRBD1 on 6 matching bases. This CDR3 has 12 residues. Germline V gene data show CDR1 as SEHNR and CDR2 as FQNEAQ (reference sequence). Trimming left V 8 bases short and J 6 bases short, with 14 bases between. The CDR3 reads CASLPLDSEQYF. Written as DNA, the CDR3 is TGTGCCAGCCTACCCCTGGACAGCGAGCAGTACTTC.

The CDR3 coding sequence is TGTGCCAGTAGTCCGGGGTTTCCCGGGGAGCTGTTTTTT. Translated, it gives CASSPGFPGELFF. The rearrangement uses TRBV19 and TRBJ2-2, with a possible D match to TRBD2 (5 bases). Trimming took off 5 bases at V and 6 bases at J, with 10 bases between the two ends. Germline V gene data show CDR1 as LNHDA and CDR2 as SQIVND (reference sequence). CDR3 length: 13 residues. The whole variable domain, filled in from reference TRBV19 and TRBJ2-2, reads DGGITQSPKYLFRKEGQNVTLSCEQNLNHDAMYWYRQDPGQGLRLIYYSQIVNDFQKGDIAEGYSVSREKKESFPLTVTSAQKNPTAFYLCASSPGFPGELFFGEGSRLTVL.

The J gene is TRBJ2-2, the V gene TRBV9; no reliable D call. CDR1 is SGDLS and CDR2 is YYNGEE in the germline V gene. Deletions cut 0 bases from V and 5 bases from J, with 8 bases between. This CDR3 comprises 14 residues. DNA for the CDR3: TGTGCCAGCAGCGTAGGTGGCGAGACCGGGGAGCTGTTTTTT. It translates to CASSVGGETGELFF.

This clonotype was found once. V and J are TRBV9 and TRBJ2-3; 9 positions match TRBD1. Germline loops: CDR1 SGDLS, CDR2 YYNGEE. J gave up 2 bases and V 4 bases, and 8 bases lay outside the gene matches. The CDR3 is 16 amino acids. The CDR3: CASSSTDRGNTDTQYF. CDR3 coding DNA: TGTGCCAGCAGCTCGACGGACAGGGGAAACACAGATACGCAGTATTTT.

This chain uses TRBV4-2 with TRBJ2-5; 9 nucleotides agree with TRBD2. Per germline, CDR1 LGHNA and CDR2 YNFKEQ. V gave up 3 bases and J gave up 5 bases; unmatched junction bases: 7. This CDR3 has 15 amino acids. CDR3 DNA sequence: TGTGCCAGCAGCCACATAGCGGGAGCGGGGGAGACCCAGTACTTC. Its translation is CASSHIAGAGETQYF.

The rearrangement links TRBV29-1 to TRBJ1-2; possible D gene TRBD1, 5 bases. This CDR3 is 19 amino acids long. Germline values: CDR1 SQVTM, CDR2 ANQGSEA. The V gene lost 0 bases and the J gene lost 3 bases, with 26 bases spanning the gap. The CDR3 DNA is TGCAGCGTTGAAGAAGGAGGGGTTCCAGGTATCCTCGCCGACTATGGCTACACCTTC. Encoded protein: CSVEEGGVPGILADYGYTF.

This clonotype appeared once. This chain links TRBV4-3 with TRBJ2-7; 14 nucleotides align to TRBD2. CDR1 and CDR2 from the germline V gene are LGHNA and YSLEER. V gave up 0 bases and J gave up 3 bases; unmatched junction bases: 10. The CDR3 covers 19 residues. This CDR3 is CASSQDSTSGRAGRYEQYF. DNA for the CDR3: TGCGCCAGCAGCCAAGACTCGACTAGCGGGAGGGCCGGTCGCTACGAGCAGTACTTC.

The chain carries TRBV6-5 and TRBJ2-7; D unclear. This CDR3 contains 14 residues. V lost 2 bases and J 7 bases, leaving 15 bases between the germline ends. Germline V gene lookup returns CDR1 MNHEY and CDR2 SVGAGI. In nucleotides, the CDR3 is TGTGCCAGCAGTTACGGTGTGGGGTCGAGTGAGCAGTACTTC. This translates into CASSYGVGSSEQYF.

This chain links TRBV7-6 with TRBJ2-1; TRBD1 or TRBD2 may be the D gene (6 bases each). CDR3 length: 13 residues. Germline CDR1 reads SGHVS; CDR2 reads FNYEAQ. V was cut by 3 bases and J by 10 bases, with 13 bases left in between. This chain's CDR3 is CASSFAGGQEQFF. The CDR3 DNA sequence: TGTGCCAGCAGCTTTGCCGGGGGCCAGGAGCAGTTCTTC.

CDR3 protein: CSARGQGTDTQYF. The DNA for the CDR3 is TGCAGTGCTAGAGGCCAGGGAACAGATACGCAGTATTTT. The rearrangement uses TRBV20-1 and TRBJ2-3, with D tentatively TRBD1 (5 bases). Germline V lookup: CDR1 DFQATT, CDR2 SNEGSKA (reference sequence). V lost 1 base and J lost 3, with 8 bases in between. The CDR3 contains 13 residues.

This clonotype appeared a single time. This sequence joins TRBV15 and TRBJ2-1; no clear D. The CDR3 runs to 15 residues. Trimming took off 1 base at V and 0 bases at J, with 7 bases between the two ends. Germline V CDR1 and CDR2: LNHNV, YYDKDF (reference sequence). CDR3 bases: TGTGCCACCAGCAGAGGAGGCGTCTCCTACAATGAGCAGTTCTTC. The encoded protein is CATSRGGVSYNEQFF.

The CDR3 region has the DNA TGTGCCAGCAGCTGGGGCGGGACAGATGACAATGAGCAGTTCTTC. Translated, it gives CASSWGGTDDNEQFF. The gene calls are TRBV5-6 and TRBJ2-1, with D possibly TRBD1 on 7 matching bases. The CDR3 has 15 amino acids. Germline loops: CDR1 SGHDT, CDR2 YYEEEE. Deletions cut 3 bases from V and 5 bases from J, with 15 bases between.

The CDR3 spells CASSQGGSEQYF. CDR3 nucleotides: TGTGCCAGCAGTCAAGGGGGCTCCGAGCAGTACTTC. The chain carries TRBV2 and TRBJ2-7, with 7 positions matching TRBD1. In germline, CDR1 is SNHLY, CDR2 FYNNEI. V lost 5 bases to trimming and J lost 6 bases; unmatched junction nucleotides: 4. The CDR3 contains 12 residues.

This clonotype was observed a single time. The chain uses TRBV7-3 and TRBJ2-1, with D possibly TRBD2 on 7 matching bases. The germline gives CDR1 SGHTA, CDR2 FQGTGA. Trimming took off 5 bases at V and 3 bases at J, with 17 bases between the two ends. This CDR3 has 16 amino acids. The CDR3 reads CASSPFGGGGYNEQFF. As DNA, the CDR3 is TGTGCCAGCAGCCCGTTTGGGGGGGGCGGCTACAATGAGCAGTTCTTC.

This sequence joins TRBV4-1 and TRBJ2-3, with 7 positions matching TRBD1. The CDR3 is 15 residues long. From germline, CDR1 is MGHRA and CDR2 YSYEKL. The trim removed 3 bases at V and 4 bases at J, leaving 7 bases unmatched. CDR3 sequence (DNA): TGCGCCAGCAGCCAGGCCATAGGGGGCGCAGATACGCAGTATTTT. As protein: CASSQAIGGADTQYF.

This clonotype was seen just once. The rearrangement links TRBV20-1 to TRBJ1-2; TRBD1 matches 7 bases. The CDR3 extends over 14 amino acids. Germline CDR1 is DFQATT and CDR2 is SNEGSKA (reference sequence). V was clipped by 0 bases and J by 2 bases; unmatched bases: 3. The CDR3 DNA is TGCAGTGCTAGAGATTCGGACAGGAACTATGGCTACACCTTC. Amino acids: CSARDSDRNYGYTF.

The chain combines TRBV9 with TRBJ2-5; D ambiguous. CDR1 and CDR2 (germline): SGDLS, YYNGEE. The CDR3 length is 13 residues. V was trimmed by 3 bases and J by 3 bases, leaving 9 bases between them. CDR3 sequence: CASSDRWEETQYF. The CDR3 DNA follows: TGTGCCAGCAGCGACCGGTGGGAAGAGACCCAGTACTTC. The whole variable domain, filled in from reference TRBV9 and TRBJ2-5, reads DSGVTQTPKHLITATGQRVTLRCSPRSGDLSVYWYQQSLDQGLQFLIQYYNGEERAKGNILERFSAQQFPDLHSELNLSSLELGDSALYFCASSDRWEETQYFGPGTRLLVL.

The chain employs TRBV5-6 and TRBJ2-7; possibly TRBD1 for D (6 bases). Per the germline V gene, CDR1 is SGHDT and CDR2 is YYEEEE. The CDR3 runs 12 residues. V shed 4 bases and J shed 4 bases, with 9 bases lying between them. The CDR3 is CASSLGQYEQYF. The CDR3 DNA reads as TGTGCCAGCAGCCTGGGACAATACGAGCAGTACTTC.

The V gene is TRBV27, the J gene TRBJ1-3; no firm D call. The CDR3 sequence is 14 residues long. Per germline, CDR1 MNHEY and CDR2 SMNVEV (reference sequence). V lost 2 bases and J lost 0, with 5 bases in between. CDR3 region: CASSLTNSGNTIYF. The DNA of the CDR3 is TGTGCCAGCAGTTTAACCAACTCTGGAAACACCATATATTTT.

The CDR3 here is CASSLGGSWNEQFF. In DNA, the CDR3 is TGTGCCAGCAGTTTGGGGGGAAGTTGGAATGAGCAGTTCTTC. The V gene is TRBV27, the J gene TRBJ2-1, with D perhaps TRBD2 (6 bases). Deletions cut 3 bases from V and 7 bases from J, with 13 bases between. The CDR3 spans 14 residues. Germline V gene sequence: CDR1 MNHEY, CDR2 SMNVEV (reference sequence).